A selection of T cell receptor beta chains follows, all from one sample in a study of control samples from healthy donors and cancer patients. The repertoire was sequenced with immunoSEQ multiplex PCR; TCRdb's copy has only in-frame clones and lacks some. Of tens of thousands of clones in the sample, around 87% were seen once. The sample comprised PBMCs. These receptors originate from a woman aged 55-69 years with lung cancer. Both conserved end residues are part of each CDR3. A D gene is named only where the DNA matches it firmly. Not all rows give a size; the values are once, few, many and, for expanded clones, a class.

j_call v_call d_call clone_size cdr3_aa cdr3_nt
TRBJ2-5 TRBV6-2/TRBV6-3 NA NA CASSYTREETQYF TGTGCCAGCAGTTACACGAGGGAGGAGACCCAGTACTTC
TRBJ2-3 TRBV7-9 NA NA CASSLDSANTQYF TGTGCCAGCAGCTTAGACAGCGCGAATACGCAGTATTTT
TRBJ1-1 TRBV28 NA NA CASSTGTAFLGVMNTEAFF TGTGCCAGCAGTACCGGGACGGCTTTCCTGGGGGTTATGAACACTGAAGCTTTCTTT
TRBJ2-6 TRBV24-1 TRBD2 medium-sized CATSPGLAGAWANVLTF TGTGCCACCAGTCCTGGACTAGCAGGGGCCTGGGCCAACGTCCTGACTTTC
TRBJ1-1 TRBV29-1 NA once CSVFTGSTEAFF TGCAGCGTTTTTACAGGGTCCACTGAAGCTTTCTTT
TRBJ2-5 TRBV9 NA NA CASSVEGRGKETQYF TGTGCCAGCAGCGTTGAAGGAAGGGGTAAAGAGACCCAGTACTTC
TRBJ1-2 TRBV3-1/TRBV3-2 NA NA CASRHNGQHGYTF TGTGCCAGCAGGCACAATGGCCAGCATGGCTACACCTTC
TRBJ1-1 TRBV7-3 NA NA CASSSGPGSLRAFF TGTGCCAGCAGCTCAGGGCCGGGCAGTCTTAGGGCTTTCTTT
TRBJ2-1 TRBV6-2/TRBV6-3 TRBD2 NA CASSYLSGGEQFF TGTGCCAGCAGTTACCTTAGCGGGGGTGAGCAGTTCTTC
TRBJ2-2 TRBV4-1 NA NA CASSQAGGSGMGGELFF TGCGCCAGCAGCCAAGCAGGGGGTAGCGGGATGGGAGGGGAGCTGTTTTTT
TRBJ2-6 TRBV6-5 NA NA CATQDASAGANVLTF TGTGCCACACAAGATGCGAGCGCTGGGGCCAACGTCCTGACTTTC
TRBJ1-2 TRBV9 TRBD1 NA CASSGPTGSFGGYTF TGTGCCAGCAGCGGCCCGACAGGGTCCTTTGGAGGCTACACCTTC
TRBJ1-2 TRBV10-3 TRBD1 medium-sized CAISQGAYGYTF TGTGCCATCAGTCAGGGGGCCTATGGCTACACCTTC
TRBJ2-1 TRBV7-3 TRBD2 NA CASSPIRTSFNEQFF TGTGCCAGCAGCCCCATCCGGACTAGTTTCAATGAGCAGTTCTTC
TRBJ2-2 TRBV12-3/TRBV12-4 NA NA CASSFQGAGELFF TGTGCCAGCAGTTTTCAAGGGGCCGGGGAGCTGTTTTTT
TRBJ2-3 TRBV30 NA NA CAWSVGSADTQYF TGTGCCTGGAGTGTGGGGTCGGCAGATACGCAGTATTTT
TRBJ2-4 TRBV11-2 TRBD2 few CASSRGLELQYF TGTGCCAGCAGCCGTGGACTAGAGCTTCAGTACTTC
TRBJ2-5 TRBV6-4 NA few CASSHYEPPLETQYF TGTGCCAGCAGTCACTACGAGCCACCCTTGGAGACCCAGTACTTC
TRBJ2-1 TRBV14 NA NA CASSLLGVSSYNEQFF TGTGCCAGCAGCCTCCTCGGGGTAAGCTCCTACAATGAGCAGTTCTTC
TRBJ2-1 TRBV2 NA NA CASSVGVGGYNEQFF TGTGCCAGCAGTGTTGGTGTAGGGGGTTATAATGAGCAGTTCTTC
TRBJ2-6 TRBV27 NA NA CASRTNSGANVLTF TGTGCCAGCAGGACGAACTCTGGGGCCAACGTCCTGACTTTC
TRBJ2-5 TRBV13 TRBD2 NA CASSTGLATETQYF TGTGCCAGCAGCACGGGACTAGCGACAGAGACCCAGTACTTC
TRBJ2-3 TRBV9 NA NA CASSPRGSGSSTDTQYF TGTGCCAGCAGCCCCCGAGGGAGCGGGTCTAGCACAGATACGCAGTATTTT
TRBJ2-3 TRBV7-9 TRBD1 NA CASSLTGGRSTDTQYF TGTGCCAGCAGCTTGACAGGGGGGCGGAGCACAGATACGCAGTATTTT
TRBJ1-2 TRBV5-1 TRBD1 NA CASRPGTDNYGYTF TGCGCCAGCAGACCCGGGACAGATAACTATGGCTACACCTTC
TRBJ2-4 TRBV11-1 NA NA CASSSAGLAKNIQYF TGTGCCAGCAGCTCTGCGGGACTAGCCAAAAACATTCAGTACTTC
TRBJ2-1 TRBV7-3 NA NA CASSEGLNNEQFF TGTGCCAGCAGCGAGGGCCTTAACAATGAGCAGTTCTTC
TRBJ1-2 TRBV29-1 NA NA CSVEAPDFLGDTF TGCAGCGTTGAAGCTCCGGACTTCCTTGGGGACACCTTC
TRBJ1-2 TRBV2 NA NA CASSDGTADGYTF TGTGCCAGCAGTGATGGCACTGCGGATGGCTACACCTTC
TRBJ1-1 TRBV12-5 NA NA CASGSGAEAFF TGTGCTAGTGGTTCTGGAGCTGAAGCTTTCTTT
TRBJ2-3 TRBV6-5 NA NA CASRPGGDTQYF TGTGCCAGCAGACCCGGTGGGGATACGCAGTATTTT
TRBJ1-1 TRBV19 NA NA CASSPNALTEAFF TGTGCCAGTAGTCCGAACGCTTTGACTGAAGCTTTCTTT